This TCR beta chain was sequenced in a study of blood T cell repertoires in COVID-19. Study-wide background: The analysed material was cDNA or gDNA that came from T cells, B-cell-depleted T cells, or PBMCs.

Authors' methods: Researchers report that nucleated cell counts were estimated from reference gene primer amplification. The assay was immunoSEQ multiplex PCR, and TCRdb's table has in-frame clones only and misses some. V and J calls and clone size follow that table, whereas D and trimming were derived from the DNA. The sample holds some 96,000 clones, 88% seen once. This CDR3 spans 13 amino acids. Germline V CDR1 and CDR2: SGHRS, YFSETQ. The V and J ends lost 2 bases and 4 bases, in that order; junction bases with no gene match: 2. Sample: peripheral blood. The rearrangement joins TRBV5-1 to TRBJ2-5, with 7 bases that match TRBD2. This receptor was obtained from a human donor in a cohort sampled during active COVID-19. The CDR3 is CASSLGGGETQYF. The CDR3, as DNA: TGCGCCAGCAGCTTAGGCGGGGGAGAGACCCAGTACTTC.